The 6 T cell receptor beta chains below all came from one sample that was sequenced in a study of cytomegalovirus exposure and HLA in healthy donors (dated by TCRdb to about 2017). The library was produced with the immunoSEQ multiplex PCR assay. A mixture of 60 forward primers for TCR Vbeta segments and 13 reverse primers for TCR Jbeta segments was used in the multiplex PCR. TCRdb limited this immuneACCESS table to in-frame rearrangements with V and J called. A share of clones is missing; checked studies link under half to unresolved V genes, and the rest is unexplained. Across this sample there are 110,000 or so clones, with 60% to 80% seen only once. About 7.7% of the sample rests with the top ten. The specimen sequenced was PBMCs. These receptors originate from a young man in good health and CMV-seropositive.

This chain joins TRBV7-9 and TRBJ1-1; perhaps TRBD1 as D (5 bases). CDR1 and CDR2 from the germline V gene are SEHNR and FQNEAQ (reference sequence). The germline V and J ends were trimmed by 3 bases and 1 base, with 9 bases remaining between them. The CDR3 runs 14 residues. CDR3 region: CASSFMTENTEAFF. CDR3 DNA: TGTGCCAGCAGCTTTATGACAGAGAACACTGAAGCTTTCTTT.

The J gene is TRBJ2-2, the V gene TRBV6-6; TRBD2 matches at 8 bases. This CDR3 is built from 16 residues. Per the germline V gene, CDR1 is MNHNY and CDR2 is SVGAGI (reference sequence). J gave up 2 bases and V 6 bases, and 8 bases lay outside the gene matches. CDR3 in amino acids: CASSPPGTSNTGELFF. The DNA for the CDR3 is TGTGCCAGCAGCCCCCCGGGGACTAGTAACACCGGGGAGCTGTTTTTT.

This chain links TRBV30 with TRBJ2-5, with 9 bases that match TRBD2. CDR1 is GTSNPN, CDR2 SVGIG, per germline (reference sequence). V gave up 3 bases and J gave up 4 bases; unmatched junction bases: 3. There are 13 residues in the CDR3. CDR3 loop: CAWRRGGRETQYF. The CDR3, as DNA: TGTGCCTGGAGGCGGGGGGGCCGAGAGACCCAGTACTTC.

This clone was seen only once. This sequence joins TRBV15 and TRBJ1-1; D possibly corresponds to TRBD1 (5 bases). V was pared by 3 bases and J by 7 bases, with 12 bases between. The length of the CDR3 is 13 residues. The germline CDR1 and CDR2 sequences are LNHNV and YYDKDF (reference sequence). This CDR3 is CATSRKQGGEAFF. The CDR3 nucleotides are TGTGCCACCAGCAGGAAGCAGGGAGGTGAAGCTTTCTTT.

The table lists this clone with a few counts. The rearrangement links TRBV6-1 to TRBJ1-1; TRBD1 is a possible D gene (5 bases). CDR3 length: 13 amino acids. V gave up 6 bases and J gave up 3 bases, with 11 bases separating them. Germline assignment: CDR1 MNHNS and CDR2 SASEGT. The CDR3 bases are TGTGCCAGCAGCGAGGAGGGGCACACTGAAGCTTTCTTT. Protein product: CASSEEGHTEAFF.

This clone was counted a few times. The chain combines TRBV7-2 with TRBJ1-1; TRBD1 is a possible D gene (5 bases). Trimming took off 5 bases at V and 5 bases at J, with 15 bases between the two ends. Germline V gene lookup returns CDR1 SGHTA and CDR2 FQGNSA. There are 14 residues in the CDR3. CDR3 coding DNA: TGTGCCAGCAGCATCTTGGGGGGTGATACTGAAGCTTTCTTT. Residues: CASSILGGDTEAFF.